This TCR beta chain was obtained from a study of blood T cells in healthy people across ages. The sample holds many counts of this clonotype. Combining a sample-barcoded 5' primer with a J-beta primer mix, a second PCR ran for 7 to 11 cycles. In TCRdb, the 5' RACE reads were re-called with MiXCR into one record per CDR3 protein. The sample has hundreds of thousands of distinct CDR3 sequences, about 51% seen once. The sequenced sample consisted of blood. This receptor was identified in a woman aged 80 or over in good health.

For the CDR3, the DNA is TGTGCCAGCAGCTTTACGGACCGAAACCAGTACTTC. Residues: CASSFTDRNQYF. The chain is built from TRBV7-9 and TRBJ2-4; no reliable D call. The ends were cut back, 3 bases at V and 13 bases at J, with 13 bases in the middle. The CDR3 runs 12 residues. Germline CDR1 is SEHNR and CDR2 is FQNEAQ (reference sequence).